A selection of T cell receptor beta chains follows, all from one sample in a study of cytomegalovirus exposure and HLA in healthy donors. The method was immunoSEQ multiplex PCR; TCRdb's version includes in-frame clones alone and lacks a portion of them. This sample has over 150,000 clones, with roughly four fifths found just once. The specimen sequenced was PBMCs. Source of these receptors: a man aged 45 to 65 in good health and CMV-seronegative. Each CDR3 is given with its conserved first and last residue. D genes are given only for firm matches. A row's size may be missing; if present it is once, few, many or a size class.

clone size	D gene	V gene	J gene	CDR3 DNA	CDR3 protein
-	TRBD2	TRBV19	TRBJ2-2	TGTGCCAGTAGTAGACTAGCGGGGAACACCGGGGAGCTGTTTTTT	CASSRLAGNTGELFF
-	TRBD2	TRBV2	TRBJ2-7	TGTGCCAGCAGTCCTCCGGGACTAGCCGCCTACGAGCAGTACTTC	CASSPPGLAAYEQYF
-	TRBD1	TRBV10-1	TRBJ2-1	TGCGCCAGCAGCCCGGGACAGGGTTACAATGAGCAGTTCTTC	CASSPGQGYNEQFF
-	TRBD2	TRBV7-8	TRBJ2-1	TGTGCCAGCAGCTTAGACGTAGCGGGACGCCCCCGCGAGCAGTTCTTC	CASSLDVAGRPREQFF
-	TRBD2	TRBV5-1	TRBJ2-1	TGCGCCAGCAGCTTTTGGGGAGCGGGGGCCTACAATGAGCAGTTCTTC	CASSFWGAGAYNEQFF
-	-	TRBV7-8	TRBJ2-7	TGTGCCAGCAGCCGAAGCCAGGTTTTCTCCTACGAGCAGTACTTC	CASSRSQVFSYEQYF
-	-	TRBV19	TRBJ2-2	TGTGCCAGTACCTCCCCCCGCGCAGGGACCGGGGAGCTGTTTTTT	CASTSPRAGTGELFF
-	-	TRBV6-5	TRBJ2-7	TGTGCCAGCAGTTACTCCCAGGGAACCTACGAGCAGTACTTC	CASSYSQGTYEQYF
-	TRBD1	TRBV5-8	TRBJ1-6	TGTGCCAGCAACCTAAACAGGGGGTTGAAGAATAATTCACCCCTCCACTTT	CASNLNRGLKNNSPLHF
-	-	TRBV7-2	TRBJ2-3	TGTGCCAGCAGCTTATTAGTGGTTAGAACAGATACGCAGTATTTT	CASSLLVVRTDTQYF
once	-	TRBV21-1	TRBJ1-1	TGTGCCAGCGGAGAGAAAGTGGTGCGCACTGAAGCTTTCTTT	CASGEKVVRTEAFF
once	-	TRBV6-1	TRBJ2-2	TGTGCCACCGACCGGGCCGCCTGGCCCCGGGGGCTGTTTTTT	CATDRAAWPRGLFF
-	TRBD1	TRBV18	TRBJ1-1	TGTGCCAGCTCACTCAGGGGGCTCGACACTGAAGCTTTCTTT	CASSLRGLDTEAFF
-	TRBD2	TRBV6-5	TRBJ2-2	TGTGCCAGCAGTTCCCGGACTAGCGGGTTCACCGGGGAGCTGTTTTTT	CASSSRTSGFTGELFF
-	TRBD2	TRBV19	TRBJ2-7	TGTGCCAGTAGTTCGCTAGCGGGGGGAATCTACGAGCAGTACTTC	CASSSLAGGIYEQYF